This TCR beta chain comes out of a study of OX40 agonist ivuxolimab in advanced cancers. On the study more broadly: Of mixed ages from about 20 to 80 and averaging approximately 60 years, the group was roughly 83% male. General observations from the study: Low levels of normalized T-cell clonal expansion also appeared in some nonresponders. Circulating CD4+ and CD8+ T cells showed clonal expansion by week 6 at 0.1 to 3.0 mg/kg.

Germline CDR1 and CDR2: MNHEY and SMNVEV (reference sequence). The ends were cut back, 5 bases at V and 3 bases at J, with 17 bases in the middle. This CDR3 comprises 15 residues. Sequencing was performed with immunoSEQ multiplex PCR; in TCRdb, only in-frame clones are kept and a portion is missing. The repertoire holds roughly 70,000 clones, with approximately 90% as singletons. Sampling times: baseline, cycle 4 day 1, cycle 7 day 1. About this clone: What it binds is unknown.

The sequences come from CD4+ or CD8+ T cells sorted from blood, collected in a trial of the OX40 agonist ivuxolimab. The sequence was obtained from an adult with an advanced solid tumor such as melanoma, head and neck, liver or kidney cancer. The rearrangement links TRBV27 to TRBJ2-7; no reliable D call. The CDR3 spells CASSPHPSQIYEQYF. The CDR3 coding sequence is TGTGCCAGCAGTCCCCACCCATCACAGATCTACGAGCAGTACTTC.